This T cell receptor (beta chain) came from a study of T cells in Graves' hyperthyroidism and ophthalmopathy. RNA transcripts provided the source from which TCR beta CDR3 regions were amplified. The HTBI set primed first-round TCR CDR3 RT-PCR. Via MiXCR, TCRdb re-called the multiplex PCR reads, giving one row per CDR3 protein. Here the sample spans roughly 800,000 distinct CDR3 sequences, over 35% being singletons. This clonotype was seen more than once but under ten times. The antigen is unknown. Overall study findings and caveats: By a 13 V-J model, ophthalmopathy was set apart from stable hyperthyroidism.

The study excluded patients with uncontrolled infection, other autoimmune disease, pregnancy or lactation. This CDR3 is 15 amino acids long. V was clipped by 6 bases and J by 8 bases, with 19 bases between them. The germline gives CDR1 SGHTA, CDR2 FQGNSA. The V and J genes are TRBV7-2 and TRBJ1-4; D may be TRBD1 (6 bases). The sample comprised blood. The TCR originated in a man aged 18-30 years with Graves' hyperthyroidism. CDR3 sequence: CASSREGGVREKLFF. DNA of the CDR3: TGTGCCAGCAGTCGAGAAGGGGGGGTCCGGGAAAAACTGTTTTTT.